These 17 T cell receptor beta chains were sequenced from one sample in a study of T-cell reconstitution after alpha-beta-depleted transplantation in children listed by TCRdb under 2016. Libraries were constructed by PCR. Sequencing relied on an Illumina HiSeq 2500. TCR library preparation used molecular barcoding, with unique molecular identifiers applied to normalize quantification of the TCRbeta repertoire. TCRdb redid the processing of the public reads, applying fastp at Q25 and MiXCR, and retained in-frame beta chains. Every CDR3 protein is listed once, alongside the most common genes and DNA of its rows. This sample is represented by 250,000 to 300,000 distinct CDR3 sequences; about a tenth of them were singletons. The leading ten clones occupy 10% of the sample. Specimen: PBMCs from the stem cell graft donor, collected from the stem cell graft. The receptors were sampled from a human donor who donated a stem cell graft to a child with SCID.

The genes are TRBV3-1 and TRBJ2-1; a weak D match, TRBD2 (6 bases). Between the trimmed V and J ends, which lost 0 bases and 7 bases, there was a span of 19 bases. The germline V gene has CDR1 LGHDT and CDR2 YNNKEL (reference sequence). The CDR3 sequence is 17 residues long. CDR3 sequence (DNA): TGTGCCAGCAGCCAAGATTTCGAAACTCCGGCGGGGAATGAGCAGTTCTTC. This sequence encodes CASSQDFETPAGNEQFF.

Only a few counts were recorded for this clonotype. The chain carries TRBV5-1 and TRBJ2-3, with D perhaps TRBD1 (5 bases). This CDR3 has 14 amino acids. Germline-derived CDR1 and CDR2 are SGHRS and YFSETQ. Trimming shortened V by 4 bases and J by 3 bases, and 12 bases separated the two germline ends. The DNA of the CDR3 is TGCGCCAGCAGCGACGCAGGGCCGACAGATACGCAGTATTTT. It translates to CASSDAGPTDTQYF. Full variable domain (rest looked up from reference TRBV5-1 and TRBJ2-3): KAGVTQTPRYLIKTRGQQVTLSCSPISGHRSVSWYQQTPGQGLQFLFEYFSETQRNKGNFPGRFSGRQFSNSRSEMNVSTLELGDSALYLCASSDAGPTDTQYFGPGTRLTVL.

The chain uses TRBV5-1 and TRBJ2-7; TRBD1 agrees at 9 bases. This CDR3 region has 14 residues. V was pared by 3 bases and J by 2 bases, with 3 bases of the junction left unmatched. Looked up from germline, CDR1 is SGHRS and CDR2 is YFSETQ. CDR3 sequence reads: CASSWGQGAYEQYF. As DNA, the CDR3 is TGCGCCAGCAGCTGGGGACAGGGAGCCTACGAGCAGTACTTC.

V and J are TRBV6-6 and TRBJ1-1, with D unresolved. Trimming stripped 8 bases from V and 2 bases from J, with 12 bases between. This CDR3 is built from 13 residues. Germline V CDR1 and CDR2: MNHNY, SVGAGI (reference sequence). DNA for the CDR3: TGTGCCAGCTACAGTTACTCTAACACTGAAGCTTTCTTT. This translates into CASYSYSNTEAFF.

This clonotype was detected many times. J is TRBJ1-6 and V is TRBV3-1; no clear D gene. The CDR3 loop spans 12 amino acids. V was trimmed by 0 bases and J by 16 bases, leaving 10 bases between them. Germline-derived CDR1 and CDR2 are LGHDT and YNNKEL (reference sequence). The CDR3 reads CASSQDTSALHF. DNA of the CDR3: TGTGCCAGCAGCCAAGATACGTCGGCTCTCCACTTT.

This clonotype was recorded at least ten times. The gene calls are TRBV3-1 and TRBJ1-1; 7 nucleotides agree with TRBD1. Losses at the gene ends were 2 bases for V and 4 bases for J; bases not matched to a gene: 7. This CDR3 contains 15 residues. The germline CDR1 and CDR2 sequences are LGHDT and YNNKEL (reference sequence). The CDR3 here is CASSQSQGKGTEAFF. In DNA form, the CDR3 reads TGTGCCAGCAGCCAATCACAGGGGAAAGGCACTGAAGCTTTCTTT.

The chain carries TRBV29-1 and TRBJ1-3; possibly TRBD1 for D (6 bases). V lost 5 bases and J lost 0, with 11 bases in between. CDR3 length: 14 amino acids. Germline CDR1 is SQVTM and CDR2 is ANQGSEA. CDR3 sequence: CSVRDTRSGNTIYF. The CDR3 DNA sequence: TGCAGCGTTCGGGACACCCGCTCTGGAAACACCATATATTTT. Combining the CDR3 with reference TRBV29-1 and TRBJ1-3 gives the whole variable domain SAVISQKPSRDICQRGTSLTIQCQVDSQVTMMFWYRQQPGQSLTLIATANQGSEATYESGFVIDKFPISRPNLTFSTLTVSNMSPEDSSIYLCSVRDTRSGNTIYFGEGSWLTVV.

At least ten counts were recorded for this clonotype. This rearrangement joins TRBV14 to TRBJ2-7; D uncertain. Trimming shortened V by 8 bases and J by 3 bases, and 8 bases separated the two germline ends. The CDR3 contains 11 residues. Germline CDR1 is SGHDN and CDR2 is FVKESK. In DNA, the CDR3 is TGTGCCAGCGCCGTAGGCTACGAGCAGTACTTC. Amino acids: CASAVGYEQYF.

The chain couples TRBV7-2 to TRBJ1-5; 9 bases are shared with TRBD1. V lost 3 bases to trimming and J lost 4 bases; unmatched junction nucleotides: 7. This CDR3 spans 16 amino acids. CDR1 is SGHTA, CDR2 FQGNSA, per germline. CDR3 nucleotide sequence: TGTGCCAGCAGCTTGGGGACAGGGAAGAGTAATCAGCCCCAGCATTTT. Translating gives CASSLGTGKSNQPQHF.

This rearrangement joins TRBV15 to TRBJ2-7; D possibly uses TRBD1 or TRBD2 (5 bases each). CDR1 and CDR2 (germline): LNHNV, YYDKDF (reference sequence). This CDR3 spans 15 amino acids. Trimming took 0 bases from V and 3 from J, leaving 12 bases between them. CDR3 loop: CATSRDWHGGYEQYF. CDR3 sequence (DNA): TGTGCCACCAGCAGAGATTGGCATGGGGGCTACGAGCAGTACTTC. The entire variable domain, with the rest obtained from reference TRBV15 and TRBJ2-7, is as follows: DAMVIQNPRYQVTQFGKPVTLSCSQTLNHNVMYWYQQKSSQAPKLLFHYYDKDFNNEADTPDNFQSRRPNTSFCFLDIRSPGLGDTAMYLCATSRDWHGGYEQYFGPGTRLTVT.

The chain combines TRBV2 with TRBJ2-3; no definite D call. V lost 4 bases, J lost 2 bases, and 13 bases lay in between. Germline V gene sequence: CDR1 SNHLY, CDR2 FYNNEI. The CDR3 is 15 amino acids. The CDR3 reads CASSGGALYTDTQYF. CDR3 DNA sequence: TGTGCCAGCAGTGGCGGAGCACTATACACAGATACGCAGTATTTT.

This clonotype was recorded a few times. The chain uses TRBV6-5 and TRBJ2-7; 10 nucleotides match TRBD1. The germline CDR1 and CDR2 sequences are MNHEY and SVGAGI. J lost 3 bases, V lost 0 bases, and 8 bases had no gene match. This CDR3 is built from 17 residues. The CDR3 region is CASSYSTGTGALYEQYF. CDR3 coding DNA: TGTGCCAGCAGTTACTCGACGGGGACAGGGGCCCTCTACGAGCAGTACTTC.

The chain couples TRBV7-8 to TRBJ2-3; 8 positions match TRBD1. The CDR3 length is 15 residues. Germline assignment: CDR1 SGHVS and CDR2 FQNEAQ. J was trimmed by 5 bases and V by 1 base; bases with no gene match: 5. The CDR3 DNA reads TGTGCCAGCAGCTTAGGCCAGGGGGCGGGAGATACGCAGTATTTT. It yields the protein CASSLGQGAGDTQYF.

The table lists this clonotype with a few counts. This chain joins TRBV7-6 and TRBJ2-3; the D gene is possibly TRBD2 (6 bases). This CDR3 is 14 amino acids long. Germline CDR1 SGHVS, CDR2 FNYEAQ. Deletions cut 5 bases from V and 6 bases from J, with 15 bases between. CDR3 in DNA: TGTGCCAGCAGCCCCCTCTGGGGAGGCGATACGCAGTATTTT. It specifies CASSPLWGGDTQYF.

CDR3 sequence reads: CASSLVLGLTDTQYF. CDR3 bases: TGTGCCAGCAGCTTAGTCCTGGGGTTGACAGATACGCAGTATTTT. The rearrangement uses TRBV7-9 and TRBJ2-3; D is unclear. Germline loops: CDR1 SEHNR, CDR2 FQNEAQ (reference sequence). V lost 1 base, J lost 3 bases, and 11 bases lay in between. The CDR3 covers 15 residues.

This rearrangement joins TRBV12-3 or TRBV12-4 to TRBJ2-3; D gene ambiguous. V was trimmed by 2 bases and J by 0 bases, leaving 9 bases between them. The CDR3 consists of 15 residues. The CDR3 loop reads CASSLRNPSTDTQYF. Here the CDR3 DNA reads TGTGCCAGCAGTTTAAGGAACCCTAGCACAGATACGCAGTATTTT.

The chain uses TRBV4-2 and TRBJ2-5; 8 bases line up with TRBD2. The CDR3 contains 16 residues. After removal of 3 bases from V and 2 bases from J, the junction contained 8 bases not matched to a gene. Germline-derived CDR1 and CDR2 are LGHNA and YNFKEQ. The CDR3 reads CASSQAGSGVQETQYF. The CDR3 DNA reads TGTGCCAGCAGCCAGGCGGGTAGCGGGGTGCAAGAGACCCAGTACTTC.